Reported below is one TCR beta chain. Its target is not known. The time point was: newly diagnosed GD, antithyroid drugs for less than 3 months. PBMC RNA served as the TCR library source. Criteria from the American Thyroid Association guidelines were applied to diagnose Graves' disease. V trimming: 7 bases; J trimming: 4 bases; junction bases outside the gene matches: 8. Germline V CDR1 and CDR2: MNHNS, SASEGT. The CDR3 sequence is 14 residues long. Assembly of TCR beta libraries relied on iRepertoire HTBI primers together with Arm-PCR of CDR3 regions. TCRdb fed the multiplex PCR reads into MiXCR, producing one record per CDR3 protein. Of approximately 490,000 distinct CDR3 sequences in the sample, 15% to 20% were seen once. This record comes from a study of regulatory T cells in long-lasting Graves disease. Study-level results: New patients shared fewer public clonotypes (roughly 1,000) than persistent patients did (more than 2,500).

The sample was also linked to a second study, of T cells in Graves' hyperthyroidism and ophthalmopathy. That study adds: Carried out on the TCR CDR3, a first-round RT-PCR used the HTBI primer set.

The sequences come from peripheral blood mononuclear cells (PBMCs), collected at new diagnosis, from a patient treated with antithyroid drugs. The TCR comes from a man aged 40-55 years with Graves disease. The chain recombines TRBV6-1 with TRBJ2-5; 8 bases line up with TRBD1. The DNA for the CDR3 is TGTGCCAGCACTCCAGGGACAGGTTTAGAGACCCAGTACTTC. It specifies CASTPGTGLETQYF.